The TCR beta chain under discussion was sequenced for a study of T cell responses to AZD1222 COVID-19 vaccine. Study outcomes and limitations: Elevations in Spike-specific TCR breadth and depth followed administration of two AZD1222 doses.

In its sample, this clone was seen once. As yet, its antigen is unknown. Sequencing used immunoSEQ multiplex PCR; TCRdb keeps in-frame clones, though not all of them. The sample contains 130,000 to 150,000 clones, approximately 86% of which appear only once. The sample here was peripheral blood, taken 28 days after the second dose of the MenACWY control vaccine. This receptor was identified in an adult who received the MenACWY meningococcal vaccine as a control.

In DNA form, the CDR3 reads TGCAGCGTGGCTTACAATGAGCAGTTCTTC. Its translation is CSVAYNEQFF. This chain links TRBV29-1 with TRBJ2-1; D call uncertain. This CDR3 has 10 amino acids. Trimming cost V 6 bases and J 4 bases, with 4 bases left between them. Germline CDR1 and CDR2: SQVTM and ANQGSEA.